The 24 T cell receptor beta chains in this list originate from one sample, sequenced in a study of CD4 T cells in relation to SARS-CoV-2 and coronaviruses (dated by TCRdb to the early 2020s). These receptors have no known antigen. Library preparation was by the immunoSEQ multiplex PCR assay. TCRdb mirrors the immuneACCESS table, restricted to in-frame sequences. Some clones are absent from its copies; in checked studies, under half trace to an unresolved V gene, and the reason for the others is unknown. For this sample the table gives tens of thousands of clones, of which roughly 84% were detected only once. Around 1.2% of the sample is in the top ten clones. The sample consisted of naive CD4+ T cells from PBMCs, cultured in vitro. Explained via the paper, the cell subset or site label denotes: naive CD4+ T cells isolated by negative enrichment. Every receptor here comes from an adult with COVID-19.

This clone occurred once. This chain connects TRBV30 to TRBJ2-1; TRBD2 matches at 10 bases. The CDR3 extends over 14 amino acids. With 1 base clipped from V and 5 bases from J, the junction kept 2 bases outside the gene matches. In germline, CDR1 is GTSNPN, CDR2 SVGIG (reference sequence). CDR3 sequence: CAWSALAGDNEQFF. The DNA of the CDR3 is TGTGCCTGGAGTGCTCTAGCGGGAGACAATGAGCAGTTCTTC.

The chain uses TRBV7-9 and TRBJ2-5, with 7 positions matching TRBD2. Germline V gives CDR1 SEHNR, CDR2 FQNEAQ (reference sequence). The CDR3 length is 15 residues. After removal of 5 bases from V and 7 bases from J, the junction contained 13 bases not matched to a gene. The CDR3 loop reads CASSHLPSGQWTQYF. CDR3 sequence (DNA): TGTGCCAGCAGCCACCTTCCTAGCGGTCAATGGACCCAGTACTTC.

This clone was detected once. In nucleotides, the CDR3 is TGTGCCAGCAGCTTATCGGTCTGGGACATAGAAGCTTTCTTT. Residues: CASSLSVWDIEAFF. The J gene is TRBJ1-1, the V gene TRBV7-9; D possibly corresponds to TRBD1 (6 bases). Germline V CDR1 and CDR2: SEHNR, FQNEAQ (reference sequence). V lost 2 bases to trimming and J lost 8 bases, with 15 bases between them. The CDR3 is made up of 14 amino acids.

The gene calls are TRBV28 and TRBJ2-5, with TRBD1 identical over 8 bases. CDR1 and CDR2 (germline): MDHEN, SYDVKM. J was trimmed by 0 bases and V by 6 bases; bases with no gene match: 9. This CDR3 is built from 16 residues. The CDR3 loop is CASRGPGQGNQETQYF. The CDR3 region has the DNA TGTGCCAGCAGAGGGCCCGGACAGGGCAACCAAGAGACCCAGTACTTC.

This chain joins TRBV6-2 or TRBV6-3 and TRBJ2-3; a possible D gene is TRBD1 (6 bases). The CDR3 has 14 amino acids. V gave up 4 bases and J gave up 4 bases, with 12 bases separating them. CDR1 and CDR2 (germline): MNHEY, SVGEGT. The CDR3 DNA reads as TGTGCCAGCAGTTGGCAGGGGAAGTCAGATACGCAGTATTTT. Amino acid sequence: CASSWQGKSDTQYF.

J is TRBJ2-1 and V is TRBV5-4, with TRBD2 identical over 9 bases. The CDR3 is 16 amino acids. Germline CDR1 is SGHNT and CDR2 is YYREEE (reference sequence). The junction had 4 bases not matched to a gene; V was cut back by 3 bases and J by 0 bases. The CDR3 reads CASSSAAGGSYNEQFF. The CDR3 DNA sequence: TGTGCCAGCAGCTCGGCAGCGGGAGGCTCCTACAATGAGCAGTTCTTC.

CDR3 loop: CASSSAGAGGYTF. The CDR3 bases are TGTGCCAGCAGCTCCGCAGGAGCAGGTGGCTACACCTTC. This sequence joins TRBV11-2 and TRBJ1-2; D is unclear. Trimming cost V 4 bases and J 7 bases, with 13 bases left between them. Germline assignment: CDR1 SGHAT and CDR2 FQNNGV. The CDR3 is made up of 13 amino acids. Drawing the rest from reference TRBV11-2 and TRBJ1-2, the complete variable domain is EAGVAQSPRYKIIEKRQSVAFWCNPISGHATLYWYQQILGQGPKLLIQFQNNGVVDDSQLPKDRFSAERLKGVDSTLKIQPAKLEDSAVYLCASSSAGAGGYTFGSGTRLTVV.

This clone occurred once. The rearrangement uses TRBV4-2 and TRBJ2-7, with 9 bases matching TRBD2. The germline V gene has CDR1 LGHNA and CDR2 YNFKEQ. CDR3 length: 15 amino acids. The trim removed 0 bases at V and 7 bases at J, leaving 7 bases unmatched. The CDR3 DNA is TGTGCCAGCAGCCAAGAAGATAGCGGGAGTAGTGAGCAGTACTTC. It translates to CASSQEDSGSSEQYF.

J is TRBJ2-7 and V is TRBV7-8; the match to TRBD1 covers 12 bases. This CDR3 is built from 17 residues. Germline V gives CDR1 SGHVS, CDR2 FQNEAQ. J lost 7 bases, V lost 5 bases, and 15 bases had no gene match. CDR3: CASSLRGLGQGAREQYF. The CDR3 coding sequence is TGTGCCAGCAGCCTCCGGGGGTTGGGACAGGGGGCTCGGGAGCAGTACTTC. Full variable domain (remainder filled in from reference TRBV7-8 and TRBJ2-7): GAGVSQSPRYKVAKRGQDVALRCDPISGHVSLFWYQQALGQGPEFLTYFQNEAQLDKSGLPSDRFFAERPEGSVSTLKIQRTQQEDSAVYLCASSLRGLGQGAREQYFGPGTRLTVT.

The chain is built from TRBV14 and TRBJ2-1, with 13 bases matching TRBD2. V lost 8 bases and J lost 7; bases outside the gene matches: 8. Germline V gives CDR1 SGHDN, CDR2 FVKESK. The CDR3 runs 15 residues. This chain's CDR3 is CASGGLAGDRNEQFF. For the CDR3, the DNA is TGTGCCAGCGGCGGACTAGCGGGAGATAGGAATGAGCAGTTCTTC.

V is TRBV5-4 and J is TRBJ2-3; D call uncertain. The V end lost 0 bases, the J end lost 2 bases, and 7 bases lay between the germline ends. This CDR3 is 14 amino acids long. Germline values: CDR1 SGHNT, CDR2 YYREEE (reference sequence). DNA for the CDR3: TGTGCCAGCAGCTTGGATCAGATCACAGATACGCAGTATTTT. Protein: CASSLDQITDTQYF.

The rearrangement links TRBV28 to TRBJ1-5; D gene uncertain. The ends were cut back, 5 bases at V and 11 bases at J, with 19 bases in the middle. Germline values: CDR1 MDHEN, CDR2 SYDVKM. The CDR3 spans 14 residues. The CDR3 sequence is CASSLRPESRSQHF. The DNA for the CDR3 is TGTGCCAGCAGTCTAAGGCCCGAGAGTCGATCCCAGCATTTT.

The gene calls are TRBV12-3 or TRBV12-4 and TRBJ1-5; TRBD1 matches 7 bases. The CDR3 totals 13 residues. Trimming at V came to 5 bases and at J to 4 bases, leaving 2 bases not matched to a gene. CDR3 in DNA: TGTGCCAGCAGTGGACAGGAAAATCAGCCCCAGCATTTT. This gives the protein CASSGQENQPQHF.

The chain recombines TRBV19 with TRBJ2-6, with 12 bases aligning to TRBD2. Germline CDR1 and CDR2: LNHDA and SQIVND (reference sequence). CDR3 length equals 18 residues. With V trimmed by 3 bases and J by 0 bases, 3 bases remained unmatched. CDR3 sequence reads: CASSIGLAGLSGANVLTF. The CDR3 coding sequence is TGTGCCAGTAGTATCGGACTAGCGGGGCTCTCTGGGGCCAACGTCCTGACTTTC. The whole variable domain, filled in from reference TRBV19 and TRBJ2-6, reads DGGITQSPKYLFRKEGQNVTLSCEQNLNHDAMYWYRQDPGQGLRLIYYSQIVNDFQKGDIAEGYSVSREKKESFPLTVTSAQKNPTAFYLCASSIGLAGLSGANVLTFGAGSRLTVL.

V gene TRBV9 combines with J gene TRBJ2-7; D may be TRBD1 (6 bases). This CDR3 has 14 residues. Germline values: CDR1 SGDLS, CDR2 YYNGEE. The V end was cut by 1 base, the J end by 5 bases, with 13 bases between. Here the CDR3 reads CASSVTPDSNEQYF. The DNA of the CDR3 is TGTGCCAGCAGCGTAACCCCGGACAGCAACGAGCAGTACTTC. The full variable domain, completed using reference TRBV9 and TRBJ2-7, is DSGVTQTPKHLITATGQRVTLRCSPRSGDLSVYWYQQSLDQGLQFLIQYYNGEERAKGNILERFSAQQFPDLHSELNLSSLELGDSALYFCASSVTPDSNEQYFGPGTRLTVT.

V gene TRBV3-1 (or the pseudogene TRBV3-2) combines with J gene TRBJ2-4; a possible D gene is TRBD2 (5 bases). The germline V gene has CDR1 LGHDT and CDR2 YNNKEL (reference sequence). This CDR3 comprises 15 residues. Deletions cut 5 bases from V and 1 base from J, with 12 bases between. The CDR3 spells CASSAGERAKNIQYF. The CDR3 DNA is TGTGCCAGCAGCGCCGGGGAGAGGGCCAAAAACATTCAGTACTTC.

Only one count was recorded for this clone. The chain couples TRBV30 to TRBJ2-1, with 9 bases matching TRBD1. The V gene's germline CDR1 is GTSNPN and CDR2 SVGIG (reference sequence). V lost 7 bases, J lost 6 bases, and 10 bases stayed unmatched. This CDR3 spans 14 amino acids. The CDR3 coding sequence is TGTGCCTTCTTACAGGGGGCTGCGGGCAATGAGCAGTTCTTC. It encodes CAFLQGAAGNEQFF.

The V call is TRBV7-8, the J call TRBJ2-3; D gene ambiguous. V lost 1 base and J 4 bases, leaving 6 bases between the germline ends. The CDR3 is 13 residues long. Per germline, CDR1 SGHVS and CDR2 FQNEAQ. The CDR3, as DNA: TGTGCCAGCAGCTTAGACGTGGCAGATACGCAGTATTTT. This sequence encodes CASSLDVADTQYF.

This chain connects TRBV9 to TRBJ2-6; perhaps TRBD2 as D (5 bases). The CDR3 consists of 14 residues. Looked up from germline, CDR1 is SGDLS and CDR2 is YYNGEE. Trimming removed 5 bases at V and 0 bases at J, with 6 bases between. The CDR3 spells CASRSGSGANVLTF. The DNA of the CDR3 is TGTGCCAGCAGAAGCGGCTCTGGGGCCAACGTCCTGACTTTC. Together with reference TRBV9 and TRBJ2-6, the CDR3 gives the full variable domain: DSGVTQTPKHLITATGQRVTLRCSPRSGDLSVYWYQQSLDQGLQFLIQYYNGEERAKGNILERFSAQQFPDLHSELNLSSLELGDSALYFCASRSGSGANVLTFGAGSRLTVL.

The chain is built from TRBV28 and TRBJ1-1, with TRBD1 as a possible D gene (5 bases). From germline, CDR1 is MDHEN and CDR2 SYDVKM. The CDR3 is 11 residues long. V was shortened by 4 bases and J by 8 bases, with 8 bases between the two germline ends. The DNA of the CDR3 is TGTGCCAGCAGTTGGGGGGGAGAAGCTTTCTTT. Its protein product is CASSWGGEAFF. Supplemented by reference TRBV28 and TRBJ1-1, the full variable domain reads DVKVTQSSRYLVKRTGEKVFLECVQDMDHENMFWYRQDPGLGLRLIYFSYDVKMKEKGDIPEGYSVSREKKERFSLILESASTNQTSMYLCASSWGGEAFFGQGTRLTVV.

The chain recombines TRBV18 with TRBJ2-7, with D maybe TRBD1 (6 bases). The CDR3 spans 14 residues. Trimming removed 5 bases from V and 0 bases from J, with 11 bases in between. Germline CDR1 KGHSH, CDR2 LQKENI. This chain's CDR3 is CASSANRVSYEQYF. CDR3 bases: TGTGCCAGCTCAGCCAACAGGGTCTCCTACGAGCAGTACTTC. Variable domain in full (rest from reference TRBV18 and TRBJ2-7): NAGVMQNPRHLVRRRGQEARLRCSPMKGHSHVYWYRQLPEEGLKFMVYLQKENIIDESGMPKERFSAEFPKEGPSILRIQQVVRGDSAAYFCASSANRVSYEQYFGPGTRLTVT.

In this sample, this clone turned up a few times. The J gene is TRBJ2-7, the V gene TRBV2, with 9 bases aligning to TRBD1. The V gene end was trimmed by 6 bases and the J gene end by 5 bases; junction bases not matched to a gene: 5. The CDR3 is 13 residues long. The germline gives CDR1 SNHLY, CDR2 FYNNEI. In nucleotides, the CDR3 is TGTGCCAGCAGCGGACAGGGGATCGACGAGCAGTACTTC. It codes for CASSGQGIDEQYF.

This chain uses TRBV9 with TRBJ2-7; 9 nucleotides match TRBD2. CDR1 is SGDLS and CDR2 is YYNGEE in the germline V gene. V was pared by 5 bases and J by 4 bases, with 4 bases of the junction left unmatched. CDR3 size: 13 residues. The CDR3 is CASSEREEYEQYF. Written as DNA, the CDR3 is TGTGCCAGCAGTGAGCGGGAGGAGTACGAGCAGTACTTC.

The V gene is TRBV6-4, the J gene TRBJ2-7; unclear D gene. CDR3 length equals 11 residues. V was shortened by 6 bases and J by 4 bases, with 7 bases between the two germline ends. Germline CDR1 MRHNA, CDR2 SNTAGT. CDR3 amino acids: CASRSPYEQYF. The CDR3 bases are TGTGCCAGCAGGTCTCCTTACGAGCAGTACTTC.